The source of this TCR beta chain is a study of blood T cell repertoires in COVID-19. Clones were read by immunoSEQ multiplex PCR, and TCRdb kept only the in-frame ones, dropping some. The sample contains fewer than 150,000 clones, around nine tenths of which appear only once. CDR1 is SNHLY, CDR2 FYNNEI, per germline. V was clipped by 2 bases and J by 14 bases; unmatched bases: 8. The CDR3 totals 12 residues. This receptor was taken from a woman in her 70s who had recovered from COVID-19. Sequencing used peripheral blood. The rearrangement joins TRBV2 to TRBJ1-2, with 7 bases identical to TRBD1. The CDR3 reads CASSEIGTVLTF. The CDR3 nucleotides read TGTGCCAGCAGTGAAATTGGGACAGTTCTAACCTTC.